The rows below give T cell receptor beta chains drawn from one sample of a study of esophageal squamous cell carcinoma under preoperative chemotherapy. TCRdb redid the calling of the PCR reads with MiXCR, one entry per CDR3 protein. The table records roughly 13,000 distinct CDR3 sequences, roughly half of them present only once. The specimen was taken from a patient given preoperative chemotherapy. The receptors shown here come from a human donor with esophageal squamous cell carcinoma. The donor label of this sample is uncertain. Both conserved end residues are part of each CDR3. The order of the fields is CDR3 length, J gene, clone size, V gene, D gene, CDR3 protein, CDR3 DNA. D genes are given only for firm matches. Size values are once, few and many counts, or a class for expanded clones, and some rows have none.

15 TRBJ2-1 few TRBV6-5 NA CASSYSASIQETQFF TGTGCCAGCAGTTACTCAGCTAGCATCCAAGAGACCCAGTTCTTC
11 TRBJ2-1 NA TRBV11-1 NA CASRGAGEQFF TGTGCCAGCAGAGGGGCGGGCGAGCAGTTCTTC
12 TRBJ2-3 NA TRBV6-6 NA CAGSQDLDTQYF TGTGCCGGGAGTCAAGATCTAGATACGCAGTATTTC
13 TRBJ1-1 once TRBV10-3 TRBD1 CATQTDRDTEAFF TGTGCCACCCAAACCGACAGGGATACTGAAGCTTTCTTT
12 TRBJ2-1 NA TRBV7-2 NA CASSLFRTVWFF TGTGCCAGCAGCTTATTTAGGACAGTCTGGTTCTTC
14 TRBJ1-1 NA TRBV4-1 NA CASSQVGRNTEAFF TGCGCCAGCAGCCAGGTCGGGCGAAACACTGAAGCTTTCTTT
20 TRBJ2-1 NA TRBV6-1 TRBD2 CASSERPLLAGGALYNEQFF TGTGCCAGCAGTGAAAGACCTTTACTAGCGGGAGGGGCCTTATACAATGAGCAGTTCTTC
15 TRBJ1-2 many TRBV6-1 NA CASRADGGENYGYTF TGTGCCAGCAGAGCGGACGGGGGCGAAAACTATGGCTACACCTTC
13 TRBJ2-4 NA TRBV6-1 TRBD2 CASSGGGKNTQYF TGTGCCAGCTCGGGAGGGGGGAAAAACACCCAGTACTTC
12 TRBJ2-5 medium-sized TRBV6-5 NA CASSSPLKTQYF TGTGCCAGCAGTTCCCCCCTAAAGACCCAGTACTTC
15 TRBJ2-7 many TRBV6-1 NA CASSEGRRGTYEQYF TGTGCCAGCAGTGAAGGGCGGAGGGGTACCTACGAGCAGTACTTC
15 TRBJ2-1 large TRBV12-3/TRBV12-4 NA CASSPAWRVSYEQFF TGTGCCAGCAGTCCCGCCTGGCGGGTTTCCTACGAGCAGTTCTTC
13 TRBJ2-7 NA TRBV7-2 NA CASSLSVSGEQYF TGTGCCAGCAGCTTATCGGTTAGCGGCGAGCAGTACTTC
12 TRBJ2-1 NA TRBV28 NA CASSHDSNEQFF TGTGCCAGCAGTCACGACTCCAATGAGCAGTTCTTC
18 TRBJ2-2 NA TRBV7-2 TRBD2 CASSPDRLAGTNTGELFF TGTGCCAGCAGCCCCGACCGACTAGCGGGGACGAACACCGGGGAGCTGTTTTTT
15 TRBJ2-2 NA TRBV6-1 NA CASRIGPANTDTQFF TGTGCCAGCAGGATAGGACCCGCAAACACAGATACGCAGTTTTTT
12 TRBJ2-3 many TRBV12-3/TRBV12-4 NA CASTSRPGGQYF TGTGCCAGCACCTCTCGACCCGGGGGGCAGTATTTT
15 TRBJ2-3 NA TRBV6-1 NA CGSSEGQEGTDTQYF TGTGGCAGCAGTGAGGGGCAGGAAGGCACAGATACGCAGTATTTC
18 TRBJ2-1 many TRBV6-1 TRBD2 CASTPGLYRTSGYNEQFF TGTGCCAGCACTCCGGGACTCTATAGGACTAGCGGGTACAATGAGCAGTTCTTC
16 TRBJ2-4 NA TRBV6-1 NA CASSVSWRSAKDTQYF TGTGCCAGCAGCGTCTCGTGGCGAAGCGCCAAAGACACGCAGTACTTC
15 TRBJ2-1 medium-sized TRBV6-1 TRBD2 CASRLLAGAYNEQFF TGTGCCAGCAGACTTCTAGCGGGAGCGTACAATGAGCAGTTCTTC
14 TRBJ2-1 few TRBV6-1 TRBD2 CASSTSGGSYEQFF TGTGCCAGCAGCACTAGCGGGGGGTCCTATGAGCAGTTCTTC
14 TRBJ2-2 few TRBV6-1 NA CASSPAGNTGELFF TGTGCCAGCAGCCCTGCGGGGAACACCGGGGAGCTGTTTTTT
11 TRBJ2-1 NA TRBV24-1 NA CATTTGNEQFF TGTGCCACCACCACCGGGAATGAGCAGTTCTTC
14 TRBJ2-3 NA TRBV6-1 TRBD1 CASRQGTSTDTQYF TGTGCCAGCCGACAGGGGACTAGCACAGATACGCAGTATTTT
13 TRBJ1-2 NA TRBV6-5 NA CASSWAENYGYTF TGTGCCAGCAGTTGGGCAGAGAACTATGGCTACACCTTC
15 TRBJ2-5 NA TRBV6-2/TRBV6-3 NA CASSYEGRGYNEQYF TGTGCCAGCAGTTACGAAGGGAGAGGGTACAATGAGCAGTACTTC
17 TRBJ2-5 NA TRBV10-1 NA CASSETLKDRAYNEQYF TGCGCCAGCAGTGAGACCCTGAAGGACAGAGCCTACAATGAGCAGTACTTT
15 TRBJ2-1 medium-sized TRBV6-1 TRBD2 CASRRGGSSYNEQFF TGTGCCAGCAGACGCGGGGGGAGCTCCTACAATGAGCAGTTCTTC
16 TRBJ2-4 NA TRBV6-1 NA CASRGGGGSAKDTQYF TGTGCCAGCAGGGGGGGCGGGGGCAGTGCCAAAGACACTCAGTACTTC
13 TRBJ2-7 few TRBV7-6 NA CASSFNPTYEQYF TGTGCCAGCAGCTTCAACCCAACCTACGAGCAGTACTTC
17 TRBJ2-7 once TRBV3-1 TRBD2 CASSHGSGRAQTYEQYF TGTGCCAGCAGCCATGGTAGCGGGAGGGCCCAAACCTACGAGCAGTACTTC